This T cell receptor beta chain was captured in a study of T-cell reconstitution after alpha-beta-depleted transplantation in children. It was with unique molecular identifiers that the TCRbeta library was prepared. Via MiXCR, TCRdb re-called the PCR reads, giving one row per CDR3 protein. The table lists roughly 300,000 distinct CDR3 sequences, about 10% of them singletons. The CDR3 extends over 16 amino acids. Losses at the gene ends were 0 bases for V and 5 bases for J; bases not matched to a gene: 5. Per the germline V gene, CDR1 is SGDLS and CDR2 is YYNGEE. This TCR was recovered from a human donor who donated a stem cell graft to a child with SCID. This specimen consisted of PBMCs from the stem cell graft donor, obtained from the stem cell graft. The chain has TRBV9 and TRBJ2-1; 10 positions match TRBD2. The CDR3 sequence: CASSVEQRGGHNEQFF. Written as DNA, the CDR3 is TGTGCCAGCAGCGTAGAGCAGCGGGGGGGCCACAATGAGCAGTTCTTC.